Listed here are 32 T cell receptor beta chains from one sample, sequenced in a study of T cell repertoires in cytomegalovirus infection. Using its own MiXCR run on the reads, TCRdb lists one record per CDR3 protein. Of roughly 860,000 distinct CDR3 sequences in the sample, 30% to 35% were seen once. These receptors are not linked to any known antigen. The sample consisted of cultured CD8+ T cells from PBMCs, taken from culture after CMV antigen stimulation. Source of these receptors: a human donor in good health (CMV status not recorded). Some clones in this sample may be carry-over from other donors' samples.

This clonotype was observed at least ten times. CDR3 DNA: TGTGCCAGCAGCTTAGCGGGGGAGACAGGTGTGACCCAGTACTTC. As protein: CASSLAGETGVTQYF. The V and J genes are TRBV7-8 and TRBJ2-5; possible D gene TRBD1, 6 bases. There are 15 residues in the CDR3. Germline CDR1 SGHVS, CDR2 FQNEAQ. Trimming left V 0 bases short and J 7 bases short, with 15 bases between.

The genes are TRBV29-1 and TRBJ2-7; D remains unclear. The CDR3 runs to 11 residues. In germline, CDR1 is SQVTM, CDR2 ANQGSEA. V was trimmed by 4 bases and J by 7 bases, leaving 11 bases between them. The CDR3 loop reads CSVGLGEEQYF. The CDR3 DNA follows: TGCAGCGTTGGTTTGGGTGAAGAGCAGTACTTC.

This chain connects TRBV5-6 to TRBJ2-7; no clear D. V lost 1 base, J lost 2 bases, and 7 bases lay in between. CDR3 length: 13 residues. CDR1 and CDR2 from the germline V gene are SGHDT and YYEEEE. CDR3 protein: CASSLPAAYEQYV. DNA for the CDR3: TGTGCCAGCAGCTTGCCAGCCGCCTACGAGCAGTACGTC.

This clonotype turned up a few times. The chain has TRBV5-5 and TRBJ2-5; tentatively, D is TRBD1 (6 bases). V lost 2 bases to trimming and J lost 5 bases, with 19 bases between them. CDR1 is SGHKS and CDR2 is YYEKEE in the germline V gene (reference sequence). CDR3 length: 16 amino acids. The CDR3 DNA reads as TGTGCCAGCAGCTTTCGCAGGGGCGAGGGAATGGAGACCCAGTACTTC. Its translation: CASSFRRGEGMETQYF.

The table lists this clonotype with many counts. The chain recombines TRBV7-2 with TRBJ2-1; D gene uncertain. This CDR3 comprises 14 residues. The ends were cut back, 6 bases at V and 4 bases at J, with 13 bases in the middle. Germline V lookup: CDR1 SGHTA, CDR2 FQGNSA. The CDR3 nucleotides read TGTGCCAGCAGTTGGATGGGTTCTTACAATGAGCAGTTCTTC. Translating it yields CASSWMGSYNEQFF.

This clonotype was recorded a few times. The chain couples TRBV5-5 to TRBJ2-5; D is possibly TRBD2 (5 bases). The V and J ends lost 4 bases and 1 base respectively, with 23 bases between them. This CDR3 comprises 18 residues. Germline assignment: CDR1 SGHKS and CDR2 YYEKEE (reference sequence). The CDR3 region is CASSQEQFSGTSQETQYF. In DNA form, the CDR3 reads TGTGCCAGCAGCCAAGAACAATTTTCGGGAACCAGCCAAGAGACCCAGTACTTC.

This clonotype occurred a few times. This sequence joins TRBV7-9 and TRBJ2-3; D unclear. The germline CDR1 and CDR2 sequences are SEHNR and FQNEAQ (reference sequence). With 7 bases removed from V and 4 bases from J, the gap between germline ends came to 9 bases. CDR3 length equals 12 residues. The CDR3 DNA follows: TGTGCCAGCAAGGCCCCCTCAGATACGCAGTATTTT. This translates into CASKAPSDTQYF.

V usage is TRBV6-6 and J usage is TRBJ1-5; a possible D gene is TRBD1 (6 bases). CDR3 length equals 15 residues. The V gene lost 5 bases and the J gene lost 2 bases, with 13 bases spanning the gap. Looked up from germline, CDR1 is MNHNY and CDR2 is SVGAGI (reference sequence). CDR3 loop: CASSPRQERNQPQHF. In DNA form, the CDR3 reads TGTGCCAGCAGTCCCCGACAGGAGCGCAATCAGCCCCAGCATTTT.

This clonotype was picked up a small number of times. CDR3 sequence: CASKYQGDGANVLTF. DNA for the CDR3: TGTGCCAGCAAATATCAGGGAGACGGGGCCAACGTCCTGACTTTC. The V gene is TRBV12-3 or TRBV12-4, the J gene TRBJ2-6; D is tentatively TRBD1 or TRBD2 (5 bases each). V was shortened by 7 bases and J by 4 bases, with 14 bases between the two germline ends. The CDR3 contains 15 residues.

CDR3 in amino acids: CARREAGADQPQHF. CDR3 bases: TGTGCCAGGCGGGAGGCAGGGGCGGATCAGCCCCAGCATTTT. The gene calls are TRBV2 and TRBJ1-5; a possible D gene is TRBD1 (6 bases). Trimming stripped 9 bases from V and 5 bases from J, with 17 bases between. Germline-derived CDR1 and CDR2 are SNHLY and FYNNEI. This CDR3 has 14 amino acids.

This sequence joins TRBV12-5 and TRBJ1-1; 7 bases agree with TRBD1. Trimming removed 2 bases from V and 1 base from J; junction bases left unmatched: 7. The CDR3 loop spans 16 amino acids. CDR1 and CDR2 from the germline V gene are LGHNT and FRNRAP. CDR3 in DNA: TGTGCTAGTGGTTTGTGGCAGGGGGTAGGGAACACTGAAGCTTTCTTT. Its translation is CASGLWQGVGNTEAFF.

The CDR3 reads CASSSQASSYNSPLHF. The CDR3 region has the DNA TGTGCCAGCAGTTCCCAGGCGAGCTCCTATAATTCACCCCTCCACTTT. This chain uses TRBV6-6 with TRBJ1-6; D not resolved. V lost 4 bases, J lost 0 bases, and 10 bases lay in between. CDR3 size: 16 residues. The germline CDR1 and CDR2 sequences are MNHNY and SVGAGI (reference sequence).

This clonotype appeared a few times. The chain has TRBV9 and TRBJ2-7; a possible D gene is TRBD2 (6 bases). CDR3 size: 14 residues. Looked up from germline, CDR1 is SGDLS and CDR2 is YYNGEE. The V gene lost 3 bases and the J gene lost 7 bases, with 17 bases spanning the gap. CDR3 residues: CASSEGGIAAEQYF. In nucleotides, the CDR3 is TGTGCCAGCAGCGAAGGAGGGATTGCTGCAGAGCAGTACTTC.

This sequence joins TRBV28 and TRBJ1-1; the D gene is possibly TRBD1 (6 bases). V dropped 3 bases and J dropped 4 bases, with 12 bases sitting between them. CDR1 is MDHEN and CDR2 is SYDVKM in the germline V gene. This CDR3 contains 14 residues. The CDR3 reads CASSFSGGPTEAFF. Written as DNA, the CDR3 is TGTGCCAGCAGTTTCTCGGGGGGCCCCACTGAAGCTTTCTTT.

The chain recombines TRBV7-9 with TRBJ2-7; possible D gene TRBD2, 5 bases. Trimming took off 6 bases at V and 9 bases at J, with 27 bases between the two ends. CDR1 and CDR2 from the germline V gene are SEHNR and FQNEAQ (reference sequence). This CDR3 contains 16 residues. The CDR3 DNA reads TGTGCCAGCAGTTTCATCCCGGGATGGCCCTCGAGCGGGCAGTACTTC. Its protein is CASSFIPGWPSSGQYF.

This clonotype has a handful of counts. The rearrangement uses TRBV19 and TRBJ1-5; D unresolved. Trimming took off 4 bases at V and 3 bases at J, with 13 bases between the two ends. Germline V CDR1 and CDR2: LNHDA, SQIVND (reference sequence). The CDR3 covers 15 residues. In nucleotides, the CDR3 is TGTGCCAGTAGTACCCTCAAATACGACAATCAGCCCCAGCATTTT. Its protein is CASSTLKYDNQPQHF.

J is TRBJ2-1 and V is TRBV11-3; the match to TRBD2 covers 7 bases. The CDR3 sequence is 15 residues long. Trimming removed 4 bases from V and 8 bases from J; junction bases left unmatched: 11. From germline, CDR1 is SGHNT and CDR2 YENEEA. The CDR3 DNA reads as TGTGCCAGCAGCTCCGCGGGGGTCCCCGGTTATGAGCAGTTCTTC. Translation: CASSSAGVPGYEQFF.

J is TRBJ1-2 and V is TRBV4-3; 8 bases map to TRBD1. The CDR3 length is 17 residues. Trimming removed 2 bases from V and 4 bases from J; junction bases left unmatched: 12. Per germline, CDR1 LGHNA and CDR2 YSLEER. CDR3 DNA: TGCGCCAGCAGCCAAAAGGGGGGCGGGGACAGGATCTATGGCTACACCTTC. It is translated as CASSQKGGGDRIYGYTF.

The rearrangement links TRBV28 to TRBJ2-1; TRBD2 matches 7 bases. Germline V gives CDR1 MDHEN, CDR2 SYDVKM. The CDR3 runs 14 residues. Trimming removed 4 bases from V and 2 bases from J; junction bases left unmatched: 2. The CDR3 nucleotides are TGTGCCAGCAGTTGGGAGGGAACCTACAATGAGCAGTTCTTC. Translation: CASSWEGTYNEQFF. Drawing the rest from reference TRBV28 and TRBJ2-1, the complete variable domain is DVKVTQSSRYLVKRTGEKVFLECVQDMDHENMFWYRQDPGLGLRLIYFSYDVKMKEKGDIPEGYSVSREKKERFSLILESASTNQTSMYLCASSWEGTYNEQFFGPGTRLTVL.

The chain carries TRBV28 and TRBJ1-5; tentatively, D is TRBD1 (5 bases). Trimming took 2 bases from V and 7 from J, leaving 18 bases between them. The CDR3 loop spans 16 amino acids. Germline V gene data show CDR1 as MDHEN and CDR2 as SYDVKM. CDR3 nucleotide sequence: TGTGCCAGCAGTTTACTGGACACCGGAATTAGACAGCCCCAGCATTTT. Encoded protein: CASSLLDTGIRQPQHF.

This clonotype has more than one count but fewer than ten. The chain has TRBV6-1 and TRBJ1-4; tentatively, D is TRBD1 (5 bases). CDR1 is MNHNS, CDR2 SASEGT, per germline. Deletions cut 5 bases from V and 2 bases from J, with 12 bases between. CDR3 size: 15 residues. The CDR3: CASSQGMVTNEKLFF. The CDR3 nucleotides are TGTGCCAGCAGTCAGGGTATGGTGACTAATGAAAAACTGTTTTTT.

This clonotype appeared a few times. V and J are TRBV5-6 and TRBJ2-1; no clear D gene. The germline V and J ends were trimmed by 0 bases and 7 bases, with 8 bases remaining between them. Per the germline V gene, CDR1 is SGHDT and CDR2 is YYEEEE. The CDR3 covers 13 residues. As DNA, the CDR3 is TGTGCCAGCAGCTTGGGGGCTACAAATGAGCAGTTCTTC. Translated: CASSLGATNEQFF.

This clonotype appeared many times. The V call is TRBV7-9, the J call TRBJ2-3, with TRBD2 identical over 7 bases. Germline CDR1 and CDR2: SEHNR and FQNEAQ (reference sequence). The CDR3 contains 14 residues. Trimming at V came to 8 bases and at J to 2 bases, leaving 7 bases not matched to a gene. CDR3 in amino acids: CASGGESFTDTQYF. CDR3 nucleotides: TGTGCCAGCGGGGGGGAAAGCTTCACAGATACGCAGTATTTT.

The chain couples TRBV5-1 to TRBJ1-1; 8 nucleotides match TRBD1. CDR3 length equals 21 residues. The germline V gene encodes CDR1 SGHRS and CDR2 YFSETQ. V lost 1 base to trimming and J lost 0 bases; unmatched junction nucleotides: 20. CDR3 nucleotides: TGCGCCAGCAGCTTGATTCCACACGTACCTGGACAGGGCGGGGTGAACACTGAAGCTTTCTTT. It codes for CASSLIPHVPGQGGVNTEAFF.

The V and J genes are TRBV2 and TRBJ2-7; 14 bases line up with TRBD2. J was trimmed by 6 bases and V by 5 bases; bases with no gene match: 6. Germline CDR1 reads SNHLY; CDR2 reads FYNNEI. This CDR3 is 15 amino acids long. The CDR3 DNA sequence: TGTGCCAGCAGTAAGGGACTAGCGGGGGCCACCGAGCAGTACGTC. Its protein is CASSKGLAGATEQYV.

The chain joins TRBV3-1 to TRBJ2-3; a possible D gene is TRBD2 (5 bases). Germline V gene lookup returns CDR1 LGHDT and CDR2 YNNKEL (reference sequence). V was pared by 8 bases and J by 2 bases, with 14 bases between. The CDR3 runs to 14 residues. CDR3 coding DNA: TGTGCCAGCGGAGCGGCCTCCCCCACAGATACGCAGTATTTT. Amino acid sequence: CASGAASPTDTQYF.

This rearrangement joins TRBV6-2 or TRBV6-3 to TRBJ1-1; D is undetermined. Trimming stripped 6 bases from V and 4 bases from J, with 12 bases between. In germline, CDR1 is MNHEY, CDR2 SVGEGT. The CDR3 is made up of 13 amino acids. Written as DNA, the CDR3 is TGTGCCAGCAGGTGGACTAAGGGCACTGAAGCTTTCTTT. It codes for CASRWTKGTEAFF.

The rearrangement joins TRBV6-1 to TRBJ1-1; D call uncertain. The CDR3 spans 11 residues. V shed 10 bases and J shed 2 bases, with 8 bases lying between them. The germline CDR1 and CDR2 sequences are MNHNS and SASEGT. The DNA of the CDR3 is TGTGCCATAAGACGTAACACTGAAGCTTTCTTT. Protein sequence: CAIRRNTEAFF.

The chain links TRBV12-5 to TRBJ1-2; 7 nucleotides match TRBD1. Germline V lookup: CDR1 LGHNT, CDR2 FRNRAP. After removal of 4 bases from V and 4 bases from J, the junction contained 3 bases not matched to a gene. This CDR3 spans 13 amino acids. In nucleotides, the CDR3 is TGTGCTAGTGGTTGGTCAGGGGGCTATGGCTACACCTTC. Its translation is CASGWSGGYGYTF.

This clonotype has more than one count but fewer than ten. This chain links TRBV4-2 with TRBJ1-2; no firm D call. The CDR3 totals 13 residues. Trimming shortened V by 0 bases and J by 6 bases, and 8 bases separated the two germline ends. Germline V lookup: CDR1 LGHNA, CDR2 YNFKEQ. CDR3 DNA sequence: TGTGCCAGCAGCCAAGATGCCAGGAATGGCTACACCTTC. This sequence encodes CASSQDARNGYTF.

This clonotype was counted only a few times. This chain uses TRBV10-3 with TRBJ2-1; tentative D call: TRBD2 (5 bases). The V end lost 3 bases, the J end lost 0 bases, and 9 bases lay between the germline ends. The CDR3 consists of 15 residues. In germline, CDR1 is ENHRY, CDR2 SYGVKD. CDR3 region: CAISDEEASYNEQFF. The CDR3 bases are TGTGCCATCAGTGACGAGGAGGCCTCCTACAATGAGCAGTTCTTC.

The CDR3 spells CASSQTGSSQPQHF. The CDR3, as DNA: TGTGCCAGCAGTCAGACAGGGTCCAGCCAGCCCCAGCATTTT. This rearrangement joins TRBV27 to TRBJ1-5, with 7 nucleotides matching TRBD1. The CDR3 consists of 14 residues. V gave up 5 bases and J gave up 7 bases; unmatched junction bases: 8. Germline CDR1 MNHEY, CDR2 SMNVEV (reference sequence).